The present T cell receptor beta chain was sequenced within a study of blood T cells in healthy people across ages. A sample-barcoded 5' primer and a J-beta primer mix were used in a second PCR of roughly 7 to 11 cycles. All cDNA molecules were each tagged by a template-switch adaptor with 12 random nucleotides. TCRdb re-derived calls from the 5' RACE reads in MiXCR, one entry per CDR3 protein. The table shows 1.5 million to 2 million distinct CDR3 sequences, with about 31% occurring only once. Germline V gene data show CDR1 as MNHEY and CDR2 as SVGAGI. The CDR3 runs to 16 residues. V lost 2 bases and J 0 bases, leaving 10 bases between the germline ends. Concerning this clonotype: Its antigen is as yet unknown.

Points from the study as a whole: The long-lived group displayed more naive CD4+ cells, plus higher diversity, than the aged donors did. Per million T cells, the diversity of TCR beta decreased roughly linearly as age advanced.

The J gene is TRBJ2-2, the V gene TRBV6-5; no clear D gene. Sequenced: blood. This TCR came from a woman in her twenties or thirties in good health. Here the CDR3 reads CASSYLKHTNTGELFF. DNA for the CDR3: TGTGCCAGCAGTTACCTGAAACACACGAACACCGGGGAGCTGTTTTTT.